These 25 T cell receptor beta chains were all obtained from the same sample, sequenced in a study of control samples from healthy donors and cancer patients. The table came from immunoSEQ multiplex PCR; TCRdb's copy has only in-frame clones and leaves some out. The sample lists about 140,000 clones; around nine tenths were seen once. Sequencing was performed on blood. Source of these receptors: a man aged 18 to 35 in good health.

The CDR3 coding sequence is TGTGCCAGCAGCCGGGGCTACAATGAGCAGTTCTTC. Encoded protein: CASSRGYNEQFF. The chain has TRBV25-1 and TRBJ2-1, with D tentatively TRBD2 (5 bases). Germline assignment: CDR1 MGHDK and CDR2 SYGVNS. The CDR3 runs 12 residues. V lost 6 bases and J lost 3, with 6 bases in between.

On this clone itself: This specimen includes other DNA sequences encoding the same CDR3. The CDR3 DNA follows: TGTGCCAGCAGTTTCGGGGGTTCTAGGGGGGAGCTGTTTTTT. Amino acid sequence: CASSFGGSRGELFF. The chain carries TRBV27 and TRBJ2-2; TRBD2 is a possible D gene (6 bases). This CDR3 has 14 amino acids. Trimming took off 3 bases at V and 8 bases at J, with 13 bases between the two ends. Looked up from germline, CDR1 is MNHEY and CDR2 is SMNVEV (reference sequence).

The V and J genes are TRBV28 and TRBJ1-1; tentatively, D is TRBD1 (5 bases). From germline, CDR1 is MDHEN and CDR2 SYDVKM. V was clipped by 5 bases and J by 4 bases, with 8 bases between them. The CDR3 totals 12 residues. Here the CDR3 DNA reads TGTGCCAGCAGTCCGAGGGGCACTGAAGCTTTCTTT. Translation: CASSPRGTEAFF.

The V call is TRBV19, the J call TRBJ1-1; maybe TRBD1 (5 bases). The CDR3 runs 15 residues. Germline loops: CDR1 LNHDA, CDR2 SQIVND (reference sequence). Trimming took 3 bases from V and 4 from J, leaving 15 bases between them. DNA for the CDR3: TGTGCCAGTAGTATGGACGGGGGACTCTCCACTGAAGCTTTCTTT. Amino acids: CASSMDGGLSTEAFF.

V and J are TRBV6-1 and TRBJ2-7; 9 bases fit TRBD1. The junction had 5 bases not matched to a gene; V was cut back by 3 bases and J by 11 bases. The CDR3 runs 12 residues. Germline V CDR1 and CDR2: MNHNS, SASEGT. The DNA for the CDR3 is TGTGCCAGCAGTGAGGGGACAGGGCTGGAGTACTTC. Amino acid sequence: CASSEGTGLEYF.

This chain joins TRBV7-3 and TRBJ2-3, with 13 positions matching TRBD2. J lost 1 base, V lost 5 bases, and 9 bases had no gene match. The CDR3 is 18 residues long. Germline values: CDR1 SGHTA, CDR2 FQGTGA. CDR3 residues: CASSPELAGGPGTDTQYF. In DNA form, the CDR3 reads TGTGCCAGCAGCCCCGAACTAGCGGGGGGGCCCGGCACAGATACGCAGTATTTT.

The chain has TRBV19 and TRBJ1-1; D perhaps matches TRBD1 (6 bases). The CDR3 runs 13 residues. V was trimmed by 6 bases and J by 6 bases, leaving 14 bases between them. The V gene's germline CDR1 is LNHDA and CDR2 SQIVND (reference sequence). CDR3 sequence: CASSRTVSPEAFF. CDR3 coding DNA: TGTGCCAGTAGCCGGACAGTCTCCCCTGAAGCTTTCTTT.

The V gene is TRBV28, the J gene TRBJ1-4; 9 nucleotides line up with TRBD1. This CDR3 contains 15 residues. Germline trimming cut 6 bases from V and 8 bases from J; bases unmatched to any gene: 10. CDR1 is MDHEN and CDR2 is SYDVKM in the germline V gene. The CDR3 region has the DNA TGTGCCAGCAGATACGGGGACAGGGAAGGCGAAAAACTGTTTTTT. It yields the protein CASRYGDREGEKLFF. Looking up the rest from reference TRBV28 and TRBJ1-4 gives the full variable domain: DVKVTQSSRYLVKRTGEKVFLECVQDMDHENMFWYRQDPGLGLRLIYFSYDVKMKEKGDIPEGYSVSREKKERFSLILESASTNQTSMYLCASRYGDREGEKLFFGSGTQLSVL.

The chain employs TRBV6-5 and TRBJ1-1; 8 positions match TRBD1. The junction had 3 bases not matched to a gene; V was cut back by 6 bases and J by 3 bases. CDR1 and CDR2 (germline): MNHEY, SVGAGI. CDR3 length: 13 residues. CDR3 amino acids: CASRDRDHTEAFF. CDR3 bases: TGTGCCAGCAGGGACAGGGACCACACTGAAGCTTTCTTT.

This chain links TRBV6-5 with TRBJ2-3; 8 nucleotides align to TRBD2. The trim removed 5 bases at V and 6 bases at J, leaving 7 bases unmatched. This CDR3 is built from 14 residues. Germline assignment: CDR1 MNHEY and CDR2 SVGAGI. The CDR3 DNA follows: TGTGCCAGCAGTCTCAGGCGGGGGGCGGATACGCAGTATTTT. It encodes CASSLRRGADTQYF.

For this clone: An end of the junction does not agree with germline; a read error may underlie this. The chain is built from TRBV7-7 and TRBJ2-2; D is possibly TRBD2 (5 bases). CDR1 is SSHAT, CDR2 FNYEAQ, per germline (reference sequence). The CDR3 runs 14 residues. The CDR3 sequence: CASSFEGDTGELFF. DNA of the CDR3: TGTGCTAGCAGCTTTGAGGGAGACACCGGGGAGCTGTTTTTT.

The J gene is TRBJ2-7, the V gene TRBV28; a weak D match, TRBD1 (6 bases). Trimming shortened V by 8 bases and J by 0 bases, and 11 bases separated the two germline ends. The CDR3 is 13 amino acids. Germline V gene data show CDR1 as MDHEN and CDR2 as SYDVKM. Here the CDR3 DNA reads TGTGCCAGCCGACTACAGGGCTCCTACGAGCAGTACTTC. It codes for CASRLQGSYEQYF.

The V and J genes are TRBV21-1 and TRBJ2-2. TRBV21-1 is deemed a pseudogene. This CDR3 has 15 residues. In nucleotides, the CDR3 is TGTGCCACTCTACCGGGACGACGGAACACCGGGGAGCTGTTTTTT. It encodes CATLPGRRNTGELFF.

Written as DNA, the CDR3 is TGTGCCAGCAGTTACTCAGCAGGGCTCGGCTACACCTTC. Amino acid sequence: CASSYSAGLGYTF. The V call is TRBV6-2 or TRBV6-3, the J call TRBJ1-2; possible D gene TRBD1, 5 bases. CDR1 MNHEY and CDR2 SVGEGT come from the germline V gene. Trimming pared 0 bases from V and 8 bases from J, leaving 10 bases between. There are 13 residues in the CDR3.

This sequence joins TRBV7-9 and TRBJ1-2, with 8 nucleotides matching TRBD1. Trimming removed 2 bases from V and 0 bases from J; junction bases left unmatched: 8. CDR1 SEHNR and CDR2 FQNEAQ come from the germline V gene (reference sequence). The CDR3 contains 17 residues. The CDR3 loop is CASSLLSTGGPNYGYTF. The CDR3 DNA sequence: TGTGCCAGCAGCTTATTGTCAACAGGGGGACCTAACTATGGCTACACCTTC.

The chain has TRBV6-5 and TRBJ1-6; D is ambiguous. The CDR3 totals 13 residues. Germline lookup yields CDR1 MNHEY and CDR2 SVGAGI. Trimming pared 2 bases from V and 10 bases from J, leaving 9 bases between. The CDR3 is CASSYGDRSPLHF. The CDR3 DNA is TGTGCCAGCAGTTACGGGGATAGGTCACCCCTCCACTTT.

The chain is built from TRBV3-1 (or the pseudogene TRBV3-2) and TRBJ2-3; 8 nucleotides align to TRBD2. The J segment lost 2 bases and the V segment lost 3 bases, leaving 13 bases of the junction unmatched. Germline V CDR1 and CDR2: LGHDT, YNNKEL (reference sequence). The CDR3 has 18 residues. This CDR3 reads CASSHRGAGASFTDTQYF. The DNA of the CDR3 is TGTGCCAGCAGCCACCGGGGAGCGGGGGCGTCTTTCACAGATACGCAGTATTTT.

The chain carries TRBV3-1 (or the pseudogene TRBV3-2) and TRBJ2-1; tentatively, D is TRBD2 (6 bases). With 5 bases removed from V and 6 bases from J, the gap between germline ends came to 20 bases. CDR3 length: 16 amino acids. Germline V gene data show CDR1 as LGHDT and CDR2 as YNNKEL (reference sequence). In DNA, the CDR3 is TGTGCCAGCAGCTATGGGGGGTCCGGGGCCGTCAATGAGCAGTTCTTC. Translation: CASSYGGSGAVNEQFF.

In DNA, the CDR3 is TGTGCCAGCAGTGTTTTTACAGGGTATGGCTACACCTTC. Its protein product is CASSVFTGYGYTF. This chain uses TRBV28 with TRBJ1-2; D may be TRBD1 (6 bases). Germline lookup yields CDR1 MDHEN and CDR2 SYDVKM. V was pared by 5 bases and J by 5 bases, with 12 bases between. This CDR3 is built from 13 residues.

V and J are TRBV27 and TRBJ2-7; TRBD2 matches at 8 bases. Germline assignment: CDR1 MNHEY and CDR2 SMNVEV (reference sequence). The CDR3 covers 14 residues. The V segment lost 6 bases and the J segment 0 bases; nucleotides outside the gene matches: 4. CDR3: CASRSSGSSYEQYF. Here the CDR3 DNA reads TGTGCCAGCAGATCAAGCGGGAGCTCCTACGAGCAGTACTTC.

The CDR3 region has the DNA TGTGCCAGTAGGACATTGTATAGCAATCAGCCCCAGCATTTT. Amino acid sequence: CASRTLYSNQPQHF. The gene calls are TRBV19 and TRBJ1-5; D not certain. Germline CDR1 LNHDA, CDR2 SQIVND (reference sequence). The CDR3 covers 14 residues. Trimming removed 6 bases at V and 0 bases at J, with 9 bases between.

The V call is TRBV5-5, the J call TRBJ1-1; 10 nucleotides align to TRBD1. J gave up 4 bases and V 5 bases, and 8 bases lay outside the gene matches. From germline, CDR1 is SGHKS and CDR2 YYEKEE (reference sequence). The CDR3 totals 15 residues. CDR3 loop: CASRLTWTGGTEAFF. CDR3 in DNA: TGTGCCAGCAGGCTAACTTGGACAGGGGGCACTGAAGCTTTCTTT.

The V call is TRBV7-6, the J call TRBJ2-1, with 9 bases identical to TRBD2. The junction had 5 bases not matched to a gene; V was cut back by 5 bases and J by 0 bases. CDR1 is SGHVS, CDR2 FNYEAQ, per germline. CDR3 length: 16 amino acids. CDR3 region: CASSPSGTSSYNEQFF. CDR3 in DNA: TGTGCCAGCAGCCCTAGCGGGACTAGCTCCTACAATGAGCAGTTCTTC.

The chain couples TRBV29-1 to TRBJ1-2; D gene unclear. CDR1 and CDR2 from the germline V gene are SQVTM and ANQGSEA. This CDR3 spans 13 amino acids. V lost 7 bases to trimming and J lost 5 bases, with 17 bases between them. The DNA for the CDR3 is TGCAGCGCCCGGGTGGAACACGGGTATGGCTACACCTTC. Amino acids: CSARVEHGYGYTF.

This chain uses TRBV28 with TRBJ1-5; possible D gene TRBD1, 6 bases. The germline V and J ends were trimmed by 5 bases and 3 bases, with 11 bases remaining between them. CDR3 length: 14 residues. Looked up from germline, CDR1 is MDHEN and CDR2 is SYDVKM. The CDR3 sequence: CASSQGRDNQPQHF. The CDR3 coding sequence is TGTGCCAGCAGTCAGGGGCGGGACAATCAGCCCCAGCATTTT.